These 3 T cell receptor beta chains were all obtained from the same sample, sequenced in a study of technical replicates of blood from a few donors. TCRdb keeps only in-frame clones here, not all; method: immunoSEQ multiplex PCR. In the table there are fewer than 95,000 clones, 75% to 95% of which are singletons. Sequencing was done on a sample of T cells isolated from PBMCs. These receptor sequences come from a human donor in good health.

The rearrangement uses TRBV11-3 and TRBJ2-2; D ambiguous. V lost 4 bases and J lost 7, with 13 bases in between. This CDR3 has 14 residues. The V gene's germline CDR1 is SGHNT and CDR2 YENEEA. CDR3 sequence: CASSSFTVGGELFF. The CDR3 DNA reads as TGTGCCAGCAGCTCTTTTACGGTTGGCGGGGAGCTGTTTTTT.

J is TRBJ2-1 and V is TRBV7-9; 9 bases line up with TRBD2. V trimming: 3 bases; J trimming: 2 bases; junction bases outside the gene matches: 11. Germline loops: CDR1 SEHNR, CDR2 FQNEAQ (reference sequence). CDR3 length: 18 amino acids. This CDR3 is CASSFGLATHPTYNEQFF. The CDR3 DNA reads as TGTGCCAGCAGCTTCGGACTAGCGACCCACCCCACCTACAATGAGCAGTTCTTC.

V usage is TRBV10-1 and J usage is TRBJ1-1, with no clear D. CDR3 length: 13 residues. Germline CDR1 reads WNHNN; CDR2 reads SYGVQD (reference sequence). Deletions cut 4 bases from V and 0 bases from J, with 6 bases between. In DNA, the CDR3 is TGCGCCAGCAGTGCACTTATGAACACTGAAGCTTTCTTT. This codes for CASSALMNTEAFF.